This T cell receptor beta chain is drawn from a study of response to subunit inactivated influenza vaccine. TCRdb independently ran MiXCR on the RT-PCR reads; one entry per CDR3 protein. The table lists under 200,000 distinct CDR3 sequences, approximately 11% of them singletons. Germline V gene sequence: CDR1 LGHNA, CDR2 YNFKEQ. CDR3 size: 15 residues. V was trimmed by 4 bases and J by 0 bases, leaving 12 bases between them. General study results and limits: Authors suggested few new T cells are recruited by each seasonal influenza vaccination.

Of note for this clonotype: Its antigen is currently unknown.

This chain links TRBV4-2 with TRBJ1-1; D is possibly TRBD1 (5 bases). The source was non-naive T cells sorted from PBMCs, collected roughly 48 days after vaccination. This TCR was recovered from a man aged 50 or older who received an inactivated influenza vaccine. CDR3: CASSPEGPMNTEAFF. The CDR3 region has the DNA TGTGCCAGCAGCCCTGAGGGGCCAATGAACACTGAAGCTTTCTTT.